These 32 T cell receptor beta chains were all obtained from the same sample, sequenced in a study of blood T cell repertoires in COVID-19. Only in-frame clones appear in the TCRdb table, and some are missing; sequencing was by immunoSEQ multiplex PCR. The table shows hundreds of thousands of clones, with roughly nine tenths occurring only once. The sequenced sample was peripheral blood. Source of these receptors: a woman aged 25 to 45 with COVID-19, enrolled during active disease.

This chain's CDR3 is CASSQTGRGPNTEAFF. As DNA, the CDR3 is TGTGCCAGCAGCCAGACGGGTAGGGGGCCGAACACTGAAGCTTTCTTT. This rearrangement joins TRBV3-1 (or the pseudogene TRBV3-2) to TRBJ1-1; the match to TRBD1 covers 7 bases. The CDR3 totals 16 residues. In germline, CDR1 is LGHDT, CDR2 YNNKEL (reference sequence). The V and J ends lost 3 bases and 1 base, in that order; junction bases with no gene match: 8.

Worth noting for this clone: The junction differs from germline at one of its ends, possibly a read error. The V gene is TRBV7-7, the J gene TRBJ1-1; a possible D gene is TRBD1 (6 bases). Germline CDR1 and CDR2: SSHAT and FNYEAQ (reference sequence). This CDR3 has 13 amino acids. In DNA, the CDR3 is TGTGCTAGCAGCTTATCGGGGACATCCCAAGCTTTCTTT. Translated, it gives CASSLSGTSQAFF.

The CDR3 loop reads CASSLAGGFSGYTF. The CDR3 nucleotides read TGTGCCAGCAGCTTGGCTGGGGGGTTCAGCGGCTACACCTTC. The chain employs TRBV5-4 and TRBJ1-2, with D maybe TRBD1 (5 bases). Germline V gene sequence: CDR1 SGHNT, CDR2 YYREEE (reference sequence). The germline V and J ends were trimmed by 0 bases and 8 bases, with 14 bases remaining between them. The CDR3 is made up of 14 amino acids. Supplemented by reference TRBV5-4 and TRBJ1-2, the full variable domain reads ETGVTQSPTHLIKTRGQQVTLRCSSQSGHNTVSWYQQALGQGPQFIFQYYREEENGRGNFPPRFSGLQFPNYSSELNVNALELDDSALYLCASSLAGGFSGYTFGSGTRLTVV.

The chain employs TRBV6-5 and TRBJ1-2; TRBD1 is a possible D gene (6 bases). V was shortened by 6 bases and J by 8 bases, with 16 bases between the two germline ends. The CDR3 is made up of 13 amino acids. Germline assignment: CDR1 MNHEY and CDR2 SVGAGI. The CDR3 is CASRKQGMGGYTF. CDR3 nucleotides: TGTGCCAGCAGGAAGCAGGGGATGGGCGGCTACACCTTC.

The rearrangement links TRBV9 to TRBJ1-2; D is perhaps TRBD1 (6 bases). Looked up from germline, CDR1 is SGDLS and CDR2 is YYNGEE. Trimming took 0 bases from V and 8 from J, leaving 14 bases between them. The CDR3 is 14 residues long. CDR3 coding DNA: TGTGCCAGCAGCGTAGCAGGGACGGGGGGCGGCTACACCTTC. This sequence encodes CASSVAGTGGGYTF.

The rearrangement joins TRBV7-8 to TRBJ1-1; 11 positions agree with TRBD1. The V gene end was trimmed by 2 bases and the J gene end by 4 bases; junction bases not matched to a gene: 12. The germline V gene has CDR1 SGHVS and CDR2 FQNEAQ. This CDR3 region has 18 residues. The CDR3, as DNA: TGTGCCAGCAGCTTAACAGCCGGGACAGGGGGTCGAGGCACTGAAGCTTTCTTT. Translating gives CASSLTAGTGGRGTEAFF.

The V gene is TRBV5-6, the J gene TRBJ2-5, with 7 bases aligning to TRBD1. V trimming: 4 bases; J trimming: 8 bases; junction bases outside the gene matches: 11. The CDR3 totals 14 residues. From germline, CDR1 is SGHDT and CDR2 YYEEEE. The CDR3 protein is CASSITGTAVTQYF. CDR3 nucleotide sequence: TGTGCCAGCAGCATCACCGGGACAGCGGTTACCCAGTACTTC.

DNA of the CDR3: TGCGCCAGCAACGAAATAGGGGGCATGGACACTGAAGCTTTCTTT. Its translation is CASNEIGGMDTEAFF. The rearrangement links TRBV4-1 to TRBJ1-1; 7 positions match TRBD1. In germline, CDR1 is MGHRA, CDR2 YSYEKL. The CDR3 is 15 amino acids. J was trimmed by 3 bases and V by 7 bases; bases with no gene match: 11.

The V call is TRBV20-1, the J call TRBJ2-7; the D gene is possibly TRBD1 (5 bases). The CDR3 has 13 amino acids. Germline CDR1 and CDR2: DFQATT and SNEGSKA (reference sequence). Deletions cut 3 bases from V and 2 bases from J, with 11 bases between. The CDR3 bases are TGCAGTGCTAGTGGCAGGGCAACCTACGAGCAGTACGTC. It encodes CSASGRATYEQYV.

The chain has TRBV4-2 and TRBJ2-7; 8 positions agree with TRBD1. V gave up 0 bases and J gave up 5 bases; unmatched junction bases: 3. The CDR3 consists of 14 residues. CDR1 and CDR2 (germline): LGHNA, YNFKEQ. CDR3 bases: TGTGCCAGCAGCCAAGAGGACAGGGCCCACGAGCAGTACTTC. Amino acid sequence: CASSQEDRAHEQYF.

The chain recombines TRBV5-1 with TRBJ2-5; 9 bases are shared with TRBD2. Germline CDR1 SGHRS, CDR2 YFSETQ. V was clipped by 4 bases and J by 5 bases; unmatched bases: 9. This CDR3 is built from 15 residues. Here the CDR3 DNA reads TGCGCCAGCAGCCTACAGACTAGCGGTAGGGAGACCCAGTACTTC. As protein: CASSLQTSGRETQYF.

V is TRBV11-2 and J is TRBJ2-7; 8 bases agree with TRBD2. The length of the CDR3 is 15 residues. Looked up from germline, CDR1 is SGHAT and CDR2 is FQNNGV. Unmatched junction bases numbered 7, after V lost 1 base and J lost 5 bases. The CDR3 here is CASSLVGTSGDEQYF. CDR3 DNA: TGTGCCAGCAGCTTAGTCGGGACTAGTGGCGACGAGCAGTACTTC. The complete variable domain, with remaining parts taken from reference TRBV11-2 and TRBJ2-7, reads EAGVAQSPRYKIIEKRQSVAFWCNPISGHATLYWYQQILGQGPKLLIQFQNNGVVDDSQLPKDRFSAERLKGVDSTLKIQPAKLEDSAVYLCASSLVGTSGDEQYFGPGTRLTVT.

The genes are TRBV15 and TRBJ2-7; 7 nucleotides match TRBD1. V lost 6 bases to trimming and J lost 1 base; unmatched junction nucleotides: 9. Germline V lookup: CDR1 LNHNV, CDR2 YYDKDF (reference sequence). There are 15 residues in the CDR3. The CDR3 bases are TGTGCCACCAGAGAAGCCGGGACAGTGTCCTACGAGCAGTACTTC. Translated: CATREAGTVSYEQYF.

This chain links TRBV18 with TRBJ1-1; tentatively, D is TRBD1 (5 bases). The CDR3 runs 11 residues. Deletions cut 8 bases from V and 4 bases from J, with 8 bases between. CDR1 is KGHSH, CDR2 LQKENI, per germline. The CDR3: CASTDSTEAFF. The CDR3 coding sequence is TGTGCCAGCACCGACAGCACTGAAGCTTTCTTT. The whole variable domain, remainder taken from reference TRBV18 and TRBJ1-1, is NAGVMQNPRHLVRRRGQEARLRCSPMKGHSHVYWYRQLPEEGLKFMVYLQKENIIDESGMPKERFSAEFPKEGPSILRIQQVVRGDSAAYFCASTDSTEAFFGQGTRLTVV.

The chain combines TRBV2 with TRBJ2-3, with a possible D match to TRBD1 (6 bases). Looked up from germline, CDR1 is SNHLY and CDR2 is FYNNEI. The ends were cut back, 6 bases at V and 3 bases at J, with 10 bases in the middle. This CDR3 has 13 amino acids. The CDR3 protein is CASRTQGTDTQYF. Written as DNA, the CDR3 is TGTGCCAGCAGGACGCAGGGGACAGATACGCAGTATTTT.

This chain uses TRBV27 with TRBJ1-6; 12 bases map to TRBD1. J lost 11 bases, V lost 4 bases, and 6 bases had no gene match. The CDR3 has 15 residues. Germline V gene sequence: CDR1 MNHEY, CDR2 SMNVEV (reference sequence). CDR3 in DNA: TGTGCCAGCAGTTCCGGGACAGGGGGCAGAACACCCCTCCACTTT. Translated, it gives CASSSGTGGRTPLHF.

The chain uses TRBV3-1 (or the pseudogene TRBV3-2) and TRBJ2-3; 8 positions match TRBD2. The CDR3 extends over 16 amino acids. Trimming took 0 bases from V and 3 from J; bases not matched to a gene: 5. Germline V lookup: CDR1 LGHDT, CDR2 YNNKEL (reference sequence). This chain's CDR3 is CASSQDWGGGTDTQYF. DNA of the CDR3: TGTGCCAGCAGCCAAGATTGGGGCGGGGGGACAGATACGCAGTATTTT.

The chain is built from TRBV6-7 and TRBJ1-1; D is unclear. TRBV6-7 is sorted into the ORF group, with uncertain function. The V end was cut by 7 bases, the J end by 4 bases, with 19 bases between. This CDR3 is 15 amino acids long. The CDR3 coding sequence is TGTGCCAGCATCAAGAGAGGGCTGTCGGGCACTGAAGCTTTCTTT. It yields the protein CASIKRGLSGTEAFF.

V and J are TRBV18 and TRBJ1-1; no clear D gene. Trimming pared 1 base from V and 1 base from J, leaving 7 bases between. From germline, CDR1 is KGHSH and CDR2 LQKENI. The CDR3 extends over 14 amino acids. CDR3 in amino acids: CASSPRQKNTEAFF. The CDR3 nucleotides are TGTGCCAGCTCACCACGGCAGAAGAACACTGAAGCTTTCTTT.

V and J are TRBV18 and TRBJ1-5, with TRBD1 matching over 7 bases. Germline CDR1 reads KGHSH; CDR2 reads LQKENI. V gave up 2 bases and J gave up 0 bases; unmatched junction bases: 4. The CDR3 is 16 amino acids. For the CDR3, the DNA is TGTGCCAGCTCACCATTGGGACAGCGTAGCAATCAGCCCCAGCATTTT. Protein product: CASSPLGQRSNQPQHF.

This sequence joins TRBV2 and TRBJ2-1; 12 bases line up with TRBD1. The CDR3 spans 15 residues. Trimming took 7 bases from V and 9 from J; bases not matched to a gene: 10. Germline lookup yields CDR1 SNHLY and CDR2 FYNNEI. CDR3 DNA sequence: TGTGCCAGCATCTTAACCGGGACAGGGGGCTCTGAGCAGTTCTTC. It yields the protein CASILTGTGGSEQFF.

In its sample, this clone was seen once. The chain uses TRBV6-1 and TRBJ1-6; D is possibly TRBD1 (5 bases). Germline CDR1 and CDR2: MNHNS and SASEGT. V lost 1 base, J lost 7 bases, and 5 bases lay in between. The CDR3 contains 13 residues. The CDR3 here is CASSEEGNSPLHF. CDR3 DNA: TGTGCCAGCAGTGAAGAGGGGAATTCACCCCTCCACTTT.

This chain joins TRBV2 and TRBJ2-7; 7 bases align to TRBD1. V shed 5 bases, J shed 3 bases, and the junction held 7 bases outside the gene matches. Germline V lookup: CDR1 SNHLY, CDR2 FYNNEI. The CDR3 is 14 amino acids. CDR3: CASSNIWDSYEQYF. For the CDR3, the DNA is TGTGCCAGCAGTAACATTTGGGACAGCTACGAGCAGTACTTC.

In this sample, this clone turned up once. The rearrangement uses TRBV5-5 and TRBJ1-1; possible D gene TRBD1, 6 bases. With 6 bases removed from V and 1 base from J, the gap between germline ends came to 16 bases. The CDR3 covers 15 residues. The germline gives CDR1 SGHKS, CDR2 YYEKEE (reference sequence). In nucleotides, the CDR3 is TGTGCCAGCATCCCCCCCGGGACACCGAACACTGAAGCTTTCTTT. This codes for CASIPPGTPNTEAFF. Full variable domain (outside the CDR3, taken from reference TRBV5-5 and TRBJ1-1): DAGVTQSPTHLIKTRGQQVTLRCSPISGHKSVSWYQQVLGQGPQFIFQYYEKEERGRGNFPDRFSARQFPNYSSELNVNALLLGDSALYLCASIPPGTPNTEAFFGQGTRLTVV.

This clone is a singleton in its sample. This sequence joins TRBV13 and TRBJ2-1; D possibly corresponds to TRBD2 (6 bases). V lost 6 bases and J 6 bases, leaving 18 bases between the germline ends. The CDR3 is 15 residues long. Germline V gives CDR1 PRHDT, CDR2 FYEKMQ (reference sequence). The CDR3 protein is CASRSSSDPRNEQFF. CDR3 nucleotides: TGTGCCAGCAGGTCCTCTAGCGATCCCCGCAATGAGCAGTTCTTC.

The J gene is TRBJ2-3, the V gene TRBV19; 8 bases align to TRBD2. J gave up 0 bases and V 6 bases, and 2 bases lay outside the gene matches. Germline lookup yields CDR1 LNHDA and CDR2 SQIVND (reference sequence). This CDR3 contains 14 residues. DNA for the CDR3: TGTGCCAGTAGGTTAGCGGGGAGCACAGATACGCAGTATTTT. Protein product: CASRLAGSTDTQYF. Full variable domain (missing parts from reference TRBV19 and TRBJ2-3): DGGITQSPKYLFRKEGQNVTLSCEQNLNHDAMYWYRQDPGQGLRLIYYSQIVNDFQKGDIAEGYSVSREKKESFPLTVTSAQKNPTAFYLCASRLAGSTDTQYFGPGTRLTVL.

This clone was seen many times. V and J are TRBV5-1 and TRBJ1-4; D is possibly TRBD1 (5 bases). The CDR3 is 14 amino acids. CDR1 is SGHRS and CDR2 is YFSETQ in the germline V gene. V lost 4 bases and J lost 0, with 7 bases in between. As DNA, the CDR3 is TGCGCCAGCAGCCGGGGGGCAACTAATGAAAAACTGTTTTTT. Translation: CASSRGATNEKLFF.

The CDR3 sequence: CASRSGTGSYEQYV. As DNA, the CDR3 is TGTGCCAGCCGCTCCGGGACAGGCTCCTACGAGCAGTACGTC. The V call is TRBV6-5, the J call TRBJ2-7, with TRBD1 identical over 8 bases. With 8 bases clipped from V and 0 bases from J, the junction kept 6 bases outside the gene matches. From germline, CDR1 is MNHEY and CDR2 SVGAGI. The CDR3 runs 14 residues.

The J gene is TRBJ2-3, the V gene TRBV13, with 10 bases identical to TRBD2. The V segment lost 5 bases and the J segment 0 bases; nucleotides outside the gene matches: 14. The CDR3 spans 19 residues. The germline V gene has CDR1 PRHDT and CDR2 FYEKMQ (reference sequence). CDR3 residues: CASSKPGTSVGGSTDTQYF. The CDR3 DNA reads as TGTGCCAGCAGCAAACCCGGGACTAGCGTGGGAGGTAGCACAGATACGCAGTATTTT.

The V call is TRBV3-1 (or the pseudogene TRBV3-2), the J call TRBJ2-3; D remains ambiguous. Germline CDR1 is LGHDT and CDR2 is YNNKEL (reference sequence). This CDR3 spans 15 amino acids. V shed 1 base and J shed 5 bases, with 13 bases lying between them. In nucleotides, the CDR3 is TGTGCCAGCAGCCAAGGACTCCCTTCGAGAGATACGCAGTATTTT. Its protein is CASSQGLPSRDTQYF.

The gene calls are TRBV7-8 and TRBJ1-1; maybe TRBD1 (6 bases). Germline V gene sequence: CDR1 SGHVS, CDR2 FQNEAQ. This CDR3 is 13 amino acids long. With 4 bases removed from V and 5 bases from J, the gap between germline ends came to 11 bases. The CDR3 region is CASSYGTGTEAFF. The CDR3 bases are TGTGCCAGCAGCTACGGAACAGGGACTGAAGCTTTCTTT.

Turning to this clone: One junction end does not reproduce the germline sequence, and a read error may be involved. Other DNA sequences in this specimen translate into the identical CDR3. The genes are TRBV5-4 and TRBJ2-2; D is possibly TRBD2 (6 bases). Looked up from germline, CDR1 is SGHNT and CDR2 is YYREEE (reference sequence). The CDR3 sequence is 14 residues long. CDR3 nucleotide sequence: TGCGCCACCTCTTCGGGGGTCAACACCGGGGAGCTGTTTTTT. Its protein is CATSSGVNTGELFF. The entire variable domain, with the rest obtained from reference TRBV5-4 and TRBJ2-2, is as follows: ETGVTQSPTHLIKTRGQQVTLRCSSQSGHNTVSWYQQALGQGPQFIFQYYREEENGRGNFPPRFSGLQFPNYSSELNVNALELDDSALYLCATSSGVNTGELFFGEGSRLTVL.